This is a list of T cell receptor beta chains from one sample in a study of control samples from healthy donors and cancer patients. Assay used: immunoSEQ multiplex PCR; TCRdb lists only in-frame clones, some missing. The table has approximately 84,000 clones, 91% seen once. Specimen: blood. These receptors originate from a man aged 25-40 years in good health. Both conserved end residues are trimmed from each CDR3.

J gene	V gene	CDR3 protein
TRBJ2-4	TRBV10-1	ASSEVGVAKNIQY
TRBJ2-1	TRBV5-1	ASSLETGAGGEQF
TRBJ1-2	TRBV2	ASGRLNYGYT
TRBJ1-4	TRBV19	ASHRDVGEKLF
TRBJ1-3	TRBV28	ASSLPGGSGNTIY
TRBJ1-5	TRBV27	ASSFSGTGDSNQPQH
TRBJ1-6	TRBV13	ASSSRNLPLNSPLH
TRBJ2-1	TRBV10-3	AISESVNEQF
TRBJ1-3	TRBV12-3/TRBV12-4	ASSLLAGNTIY
TRBJ1-3	TRBV30	AWSVQYRGSGNTIY
TRBJ1-3	TRBV30	AWDYSGNTIY
TRBJ1-3	TRBV2	ASSPLQSGNTIY
TRBJ2-5	TRBV4-1	ASSQDIGVVKETQY
TRBJ1-4	TRBV15	ATSRDLGPGANEKLF
TRBJ2-4	TRBV3-1/TRBV3-2	ASSQGGPNIQY
TRBJ2-1	TRBV9	ASSDAAGEGSYNEQF
TRBJ2-2	TRBV15	ATSRNTGELF
TRBJ2-7	TRBV2	ASKGQGGEQY
TRBJ2-7	TRBV5-6	ASSPRPDRRSYEQY
TRBJ2-1	TRBV4-1	ASSQANEQF
TRBJ2-2	TRBV7-7	ASSLAAGANTGELF
TRBJ2-2	TRBV7-2	ASSLVGGTGELF
TRBJ1-2	TRBV4-3	ASSSGRGPYGYT
TRBJ2-7	TRBV7-2	ASSPKGGLASYEQY
TRBJ1-5	TRBV10-3	AISRGGDNQPQH
TRBJ1-6	TRBV27	ASSFLGREDNSPLH
TRBJ1-5	TRBV25-1	ASAAGASSNQPQH
TRBJ2-5	TRBV7-3	ASSSVGGTQY
TRBJ2-3	TRBV24-1	ATSDPWTSGDPDTQY
TRBJ2-3	TRBV2	ASTKGAGGADTQY
TRBJ1-6	TRBV6-5	ASSYSSWGDNSPLH
TRBJ1-6	TRBV7-9	ASSPGQSNSPLH
TRBJ1-2	TRBV4-2	ASSQGVLGYT
TRBJ2-1	TRBV5-1	ASSLITGSTYNEQF
TRBJ1-3	TRBV9	ASSVVGASGNTIY
TRBJ2-2	TRBV30	AWIWGGSGPANTGELF
TRBJ2-3	TRBV5-6	ASSLGARTSTDTQY
TRBJ2-2	TRBV30	AWSVSTGELF
TRBJ1-1	TRBV19	ASSIGSGAGTEAF
TRBJ1-5	TRBV7-9	ASSLGVNQPQH
TRBJ1-1	TRBV7-2	ASSPRRGQRTEAF
TRBJ1-5	TRBV6-5	ASSPGGYSNQPQH
TRBJ2-5	TRBV4-2	ASSHGTSGGTVGETQY
TRBJ1-3	TRBV12-3/TRBV12-4	ASSPTGGYTIY
TRBJ2-7	TRBV4-1	ASSQGVGGYEQY
TRBJ1-1	TRBV25-1	ASRDLRNTEAF
TRBJ2-1	TRBV4-1	ASSQDTGDEQF
TRBJ2-7	TRBV28	ASRTVYEQY
TRBJ1-2	TRBV2	ASSPGQGSYGYT
TRBJ1-5	TRBV7-9	ASSPMWGEPQH
TRBJ2-1	TRBV11-2	ASSLRYTGYNEQF
TRBJ2-7	TRBV12-3/TRBV12-4	ASILGGTYEQY
TRBJ2-3	TRBV12-3/TRBV12-4	ASSSLYTDTQY
TRBJ2-7	TRBV18	ASSPPGGPYEQY
TRBJ2-3	TRBV9	ASSDLSGSNTDTQY
TRBJ2-3	TRBV9	ASSQTSGGVNTQY
TRBJ1-2	TRBV4-1	ASSQDVRGTHYGYT
TRBJ2-3	TRBV30	AWTTDSTDTQY
TRBJ2-3	TRBV10-1	ASSDGASGSSDTQY
TRBJ2-7	TRBV18	ASSPPAGYYEQY